This TCR beta chain was observed in a study of blood T cell repertoires in COVID-19. Here immunoSEQ multiplex PCR was the method, and the copy in TCRdb shows in-frame clones only, minus some. This sample has roughly 75,000 clones, with approximately 83% found just once. This CDR3 has 14 residues. Germline assignment: CDR1 MDHEN and CDR2 SYDVKM. Trimming took 8 bases from V and 0 from J, leaving 11 bases between them. This clone was picked up one time. The specimen sequenced was peripheral blood. This sequence joins TRBV28 and TRBJ2-1; D is unresolved. The source of this sequence is a man aged 70 or older with acute or convalescent COVID-19. The chain's CDR3 is CASLFPGSYNEQFF. The CDR3 DNA is TGTGCCAGCCTTTTTCCCGGCTCCTACAATGAGCAGTTCTTC.